The 5 T cell receptor beta chains reported below all come from one sample, sequenced in a study of OX40 agonist ivuxolimab in advanced cancers. Some clones are missing from TCRdb's copy, which holds only in-frame ones; the method was immunoSEQ multiplex PCR. The sample has more than 20,000 clones, approximately 90% seen once. This specimen consisted of CD4+ or CD8+ T cells sorted from blood, obtained in a trial of the OX40 agonist ivuxolimab. All receptors come from an adult with an advanced solid tumor such as melanoma, head and neck, liver or kidney cancer.

The chain joins TRBV9 to TRBJ2-5, with TRBD2 matching over 9 bases. CDR1 SGDLS and CDR2 YYNGEE come from the germline V gene. V shed 3 bases and J 4 bases; nucleotides not matched to a gene: 10. The CDR3 extends over 16 amino acids. CDR3 sequence: CASSEGGLAFGETQYF. DNA of the CDR3: TGTGCCAGCAGCGAGGGGGGACTAGCTTTTGGAGAGACCCAGTACTTC.

The chain carries TRBV29-1 and TRBJ2-5; no clear D gene. V lost 6 bases and J 7 bases, leaving 18 bases between the germline ends. Looked up from germline, CDR1 is SQVTM and CDR2 is ANQGSEA. CDR3 length: 13 amino acids. DNA for the CDR3: TGCAGCGTCCCCACCTCGGACCTGGGGACCCAGTACTTC. Encoded protein: CSVPTSDLGTQYF.

The rearrangement uses TRBV19 and TRBJ1-1; D is uncertain. CDR3 length: 12 residues. The germline V and J ends were trimmed by 6 bases and 6 bases, with 11 bases remaining between them. Per the germline V gene, CDR1 is LNHDA and CDR2 is SQIVND (reference sequence). In nucleotides, the CDR3 is TGTGCCAGTAGAGGCTCGTACGCTGAAGCTTTCTTT. It specifies CASRGSYAEAFF.

This clone was detected only a few times. The V and J genes are TRBV27 and TRBJ1-2, with 7 bases aligning to TRBD1. This CDR3 is built from 16 residues. Unmatched junction bases numbered 14, after V lost 5 bases and J lost 5 bases. Germline CDR1 MNHEY, CDR2 SMNVEV (reference sequence). The CDR3 here is CASSPSGGEMGYGYTF. The DNA for the CDR3 is TGTGCCAGCAGTCCTTCAGGGGGGGAGATGGGATATGGCTACACCTTC.

The V gene is TRBV9, the J gene TRBJ2-5, with 10 bases fitting TRBD2. Germline lookup yields CDR1 SGDLS and CDR2 YYNGEE. The CDR3 sequence is 16 residues long. Unmatched junction bases numbered 12, after V lost 3 bases and J lost 7 bases. The CDR3 coding sequence is TGTGCCAGCAGCGCCGCCGGGACTAGCGCTGCACCGACCCAGTACTTC. It codes for CASSAAGTSAAPTQYF.